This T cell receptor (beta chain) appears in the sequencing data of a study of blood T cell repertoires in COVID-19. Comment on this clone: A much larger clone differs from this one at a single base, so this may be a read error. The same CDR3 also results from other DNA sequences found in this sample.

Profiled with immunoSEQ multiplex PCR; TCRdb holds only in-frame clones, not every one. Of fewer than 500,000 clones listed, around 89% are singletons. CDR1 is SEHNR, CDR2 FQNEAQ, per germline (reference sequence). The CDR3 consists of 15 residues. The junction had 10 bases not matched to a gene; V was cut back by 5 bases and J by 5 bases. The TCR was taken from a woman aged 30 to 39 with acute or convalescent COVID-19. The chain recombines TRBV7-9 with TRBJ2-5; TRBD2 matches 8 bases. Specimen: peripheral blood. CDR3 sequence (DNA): TGTGCCAGCAGCAAGGATCGGGGGGGGCGGGAGACCCAGTACTTC. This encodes CASSKDRGGRETQYF.